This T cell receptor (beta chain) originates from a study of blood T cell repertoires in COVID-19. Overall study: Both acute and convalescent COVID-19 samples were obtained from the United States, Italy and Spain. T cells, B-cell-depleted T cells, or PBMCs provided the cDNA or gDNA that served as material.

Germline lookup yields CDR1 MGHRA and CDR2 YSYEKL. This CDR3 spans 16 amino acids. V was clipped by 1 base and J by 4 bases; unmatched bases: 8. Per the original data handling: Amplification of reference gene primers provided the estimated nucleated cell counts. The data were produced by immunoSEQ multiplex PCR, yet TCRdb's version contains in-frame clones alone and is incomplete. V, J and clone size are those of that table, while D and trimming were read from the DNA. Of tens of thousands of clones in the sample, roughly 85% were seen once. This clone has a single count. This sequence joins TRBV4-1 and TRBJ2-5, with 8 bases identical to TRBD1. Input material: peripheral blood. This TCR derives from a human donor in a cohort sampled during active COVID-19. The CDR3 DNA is TGCGCCAGCAGCCAAGCGGTGGCAGGGGGCCGAGAGACCCAGTACTTC. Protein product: CASSQAVAGGRETQYF.